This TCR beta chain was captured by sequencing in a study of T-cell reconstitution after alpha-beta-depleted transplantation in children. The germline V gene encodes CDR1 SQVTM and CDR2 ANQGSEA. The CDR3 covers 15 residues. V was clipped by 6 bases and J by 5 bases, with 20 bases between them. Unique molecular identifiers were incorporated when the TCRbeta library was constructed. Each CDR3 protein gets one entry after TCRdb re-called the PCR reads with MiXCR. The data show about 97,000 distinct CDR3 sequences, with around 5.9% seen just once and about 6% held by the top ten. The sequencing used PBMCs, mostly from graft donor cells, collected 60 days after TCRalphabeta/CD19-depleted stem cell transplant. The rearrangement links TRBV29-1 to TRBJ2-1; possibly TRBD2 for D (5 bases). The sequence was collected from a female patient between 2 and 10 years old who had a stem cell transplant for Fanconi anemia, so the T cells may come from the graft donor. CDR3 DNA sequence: TGCAGCGTCGCCCTCTTCGTACGGGGTAACAATGAGCAGTTCTTC. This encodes CSVALFVRGNNEQFF.